These T cell receptor beta chains were read from a single sample in a study of PD-L1 blockade in urothelial cancer. Sequenced by immunoSEQ multiplex PCR; TCRdb stores in-frame clones only, minus some. This table holds some 80,000 clones, around 90% found once. The starting material was PBMCs, obtained around atezolizumab (anti-PD-L1) treatment. The receptors originated from a woman aged 65 to 85 with urothelial cancer. The CDR3 runs from the conserved cysteine through the conserved F or W. The D gene is left open where the match is weak. Clone size is stated in some rows and not others, as once, few, many or a class when expanded.

v_call,d_call,j_call,clone_size,cdr3_aa,cdr3_nt
TRBV11-2,-,TRBJ2-7,once,CASSWNRDTAYEQYF,TGTGCCAGCAGTTGGAACCGGGACACTGCCTACGAGCAGTACTTC
TRBV7-2,-,TRBJ2-7,-,CASTEQPDRTYEQYF,TGTGCCAGCACGGAGCAACCGGACAGAACCTACGAGCAGTACTTC
TRBV27,-,TRBJ1-2,-,CASSLSRDRGYTF,TGTGCCAGCAGTTTATCCAGGGATCGAGGCTACACCTTC
TRBV7-2,TRBD1,TRBJ1-5,-,CASSLEQGGNQPQHF,TGTGCCAGCAGCTTAGAACAGGGGGGCAATCAGCCCCAGCATTTT
TRBV6-5,-,TRBJ2-1,-,CASLSSYNEQFF,TGTGCCAGCCTCAGCTCCTACAATGAGCAGTTCTTC
TRBV7-9,TRBD1,TRBJ2-7,once,CASSIGQGNYEQYF,TGTGCCAGCAGCATTGGACAGGGGAACTACGAGCAGTACTTC
TRBV5-1,TRBD1,TRBJ2-7,-,CASSRDSLRSYEQYF,TGCGCCAGCAGCAGGGACAGCCTGAGGTCCTACGAGCAGTACTTC
TRBV11-3,-,TRBJ2-3,-,CASSLSQVPDTQYF,TGTGCCAGCAGCTTAAGTCAGGTTCCAGATACGCAGTATTTT
TRBV2,TRBD1,TRBJ2-7,-,CASSEADRGPYEQYF,TGTGCCAGCAGTGAAGCGGACAGGGGTCCCTACGAGCAGTACTTC
TRBV9,TRBD1,TRBJ2-7,-,CASSVSAGGIYEQYF,TGTGCCAGCAGCGTATCGGCAGGGGGCATCTACGAGCAGTACTTC
TRBV29-1,TRBD2,TRBJ2-1,-,CSVVRLATYNEQFF,TGCAGCGTTGTAAGACTAGCTACCTACAATGAGCAGTTCTTC
TRBV5-1,-,TRBJ2-7,-,CASSLGDTYSYEQYF,TGCGCCAGCAGCTTGGGGGACACATACTCCTACGAGCAGTACTTC
TRBV7-2,TRBD2,TRBJ2-5,once,CASSLVLAGGQTQYF,TGTGCCAGCAGCTTAGTACTAGCGGGGGGTCAGACCCAGTACTTC
TRBV5-6,-,TRBJ1-1,once,CASSFGTGNTEAFF,TGTGCCAGCAGCTTTGGTACAGGGAACACTGAAGCTTTCTTT
TRBV9,-,TRBJ1-1,-,CASSVGRVSEAFF,TGTGCCAGCAGCGTAGGGAGGGTCTCAGAAGCTTTCTTT
TRBV6-1,-,TRBJ1-4,once,CASMPGPNEKLFF,TGTGCCAGCATGCCAGGCCCTAATGAAAAACTGTTTTTT
TRBV9,TRBD1,TRBJ2-5,-,CASSEDRGRETQYF,TGTGCCAGCAGCGAGGACAGGGGGCGGGAGACCCAGTACTTC
TRBV18,TRBD2,TRBJ2-7,-,CASSRLAGGYEQYF,TGTGCCAGCTCTCGACTAGCGGGGGGCTACGAGCAGTACTTC
TRBV7-9,TRBD2,TRBJ2-3,-,CASSRSGGGTDTQYF,TGTGCCAGCAGCCGGAGCGGGGGGGGCACAGATACGCAGTATTTT
TRBV2,-,TRBJ1-5,once,CASLRTGSGQPQHF,TGTGCCAGCTTAAGAACAGGGAGCGGTCAGCCCCAGCATTTT
TRBV10-3,-,TRBJ2-7,-,CAISEGPGSDLF,TGTGCCATCAGTGAGGGACCGGGGTCCGATCTCTTC